One and the same sample provided the 27 T cell receptor beta chains below, sequenced in a study of response to subunit inactivated influenza vaccine. TCRdb reprocessed the RT-PCR reads with MiXCR, giving one entry per CDR3 protein. The repertoire includes some 850,000 distinct CDR3 sequences, approximately 17% of them detected once, and approximately 11% sits in the top ten. Specimen: PBMCs from blood, collected approximately 5 days after vaccination. All receptors come from a man aged 50 to 59 who received an inactivated influenza vaccine.

The chain couples TRBV24-1 to TRBJ2-2; D gene unclear. There are 11 residues in the CDR3. V was shortened by 6 bases and J by 9 bases, with 7 bases between the two germline ends. Per the germline V gene, CDR1 is KGHDR and CDR2 is SFDVKD. The CDR3 DNA is TGTGCCACCAGTATCGTTCGGGAGCTGTTTTTT. Translated, it gives CATSIVRELFF.

This clonotype was found a few times. The chain has TRBV5-1 and TRBJ2-2; TRBD2 might be the D (6 bases). Looked up from germline, CDR1 is SGHRS and CDR2 is YFSETQ. CDR3 length: 15 amino acids. V gave up 5 bases and J gave up 6 bases, with 17 bases separating them. CDR3 sequence reads: CASRFGASAPGELFF. In nucleotides, the CDR3 is TGCGCCAGCAGGTTCGGGGCTAGCGCTCCCGGGGAGCTGTTTTTT. The variable domain in full, completed from reference TRBV5-1 and TRBJ2-2, reads KAGVTQTPRYLIKTRGQQVTLSCSPISGHRSVSWYQQTPGQGLQFLFEYFSETQRNKGNFPGRFSGRQFSNSRSEMNVSTLELGDSALYLCASRFGASAPGELFFGEGSRLTVL.

The V and J genes are TRBV12-3 or TRBV12-4 and TRBJ2-7; 7 bases align to TRBD2. V shed 8 bases, J shed 0 bases, and the junction held 4 bases outside the gene matches. The length of the CDR3 is 13 residues. Here the CDR3 reads CASWSSGSYEQYF. CDR3 nucleotides: TGTGCCAGCTGGTCTAGCGGCTCCTACGAGCAGTACTTC.

This clonotype was seen a few times. V gene TRBV28 combines with J gene TRBJ2-7; D might be TRBD1 or TRBD2, each matching 5 bases. Germline V gene sequence: CDR1 MDHEN, CDR2 SYDVKM. The V and J ends lost 6 bases and 6 bases respectively, with 15 bases between them. The length of the CDR3 is 13 residues. The CDR3 loop is CASSPSGTGEQYF. Written as DNA, the CDR3 is TGTGCCAGCAGCCCCTCGGGGACGGGCGAGCAGTACTTC.

The rearrangement links TRBV6-1 to TRBJ2-1, with unresolved D. V lost 6 bases and J lost 5, with 14 bases in between. Germline values: CDR1 MNHNS, CDR2 SASEGT. CDR3 length: 14 residues. CDR3 amino acids: CASSEYPRNNEQFF. For the CDR3, the DNA is TGTGCCAGCAGCGAGTACCCGCGAAACAATGAGCAGTTCTTC.

This clonotype was recorded a few times. The chain recombines TRBV6-5 with TRBJ2-7; D possibly corresponds to TRBD1 (6 bases). The V end lost 0 bases, the J end lost 2 bases, and 11 bases lay between the germline ends. CDR3 size: 15 residues. Germline V lookup: CDR1 MNHEY, CDR2 SVGAGI. The CDR3 sequence is CASSYSSRQAYEQYF. CDR3 DNA: TGTGCCAGCAGTTACTCGAGCAGACAGGCCTACGAGCAGTACTTC.

The chain is built from TRBV12-3 or TRBV12-4 and TRBJ2-2; a weak D match, TRBD2 (5 bases). The ends were cut back, 5 bases at V and 5 bases at J, with 18 bases in the middle. This CDR3 spans 16 amino acids. DNA for the CDR3: TGTGCCAGCAGTACTTACGAGCCTAGCCATACCGGGGAGCTGTTTTTT. Translating gives CASSTYEPSHTGELFF.

This clonotype was counted between two and nine times. This sequence joins TRBV20-1 and TRBJ2-1; D gene uncertain. The CDR3 is 14 residues long. With 3 bases removed from V and 3 bases from J, the gap between germline ends came to 12 bases. Germline CDR1 DFQATT, CDR2 SNEGSKA (reference sequence). CDR3 in amino acids: CSASTRADYNEQFF. CDR3 nucleotides: TGCAGTGCTAGTACTCGGGCTGACTACAATGAGCAGTTCTTC.

In this sample, this clonotype turned up many times. V is TRBV10-3 and J is TRBJ2-7; possible D gene TRBD1, 6 bases. CDR1 is ENHRY and CDR2 is SYGVKD in the germline V gene. This CDR3 comprises 16 residues. The ends were cut back, 4 bases at V and 3 bases at J, with 19 bases in the middle. CDR3 in DNA: TGTGCCATCAGTGCGGCAGGGGTGGAGTGGGTCTACGAGCAGTACTTC. This sequence encodes CAISAAGVEWVYEQYF.

This clonotype was found a few times. This sequence joins TRBV15 and TRBJ2-1; possible D gene TRBD2, 5 bases. The germline gives CDR1 LNHNV, CDR2 YYDKDF (reference sequence). There are 17 residues in the CDR3. Trimming shortened V by 5 bases and J by 4 bases, and 21 bases separated the two germline ends. The CDR3 DNA reads TGTGCCACCAGCTCCACCTGGGTGGGGAGCACTTACAATGAGCAGTTCTTC. Translating it yields CATSSTWVGSTYNEQFF.

The chain's CDR3 is CSVLLLASGTYEQYF. For the CDR3, the DNA is TGCAGCGTTCTTCTATTGGCTAGCGGAACCTACGAGCAGTACTTC. The V call is TRBV29-1, the J call TRBJ2-7; 7 bases fit TRBD2. After removal of 5 bases from V and 2 bases from J, the junction contained 12 bases not matched to a gene. Germline V gives CDR1 SQVTM, CDR2 ANQGSEA. The CDR3 contains 15 residues.

The chain couples TRBV5-8 to TRBJ2-3, with D possibly matching TRBD2 (5 bases). The CDR3 contains 15 residues. The V end was cut by 2 bases, the J end by 2 bases, with 12 bases between. Germline CDR1 SGHTS, CDR2 YDEGEE. CDR3 nucleotide sequence: TGTGCCAGCAGCTTTGCCGGGAACCCCACAGATACGCAGTATTTT. Amino acid sequence: CASSFAGNPTDTQYF. Using reference TRBV5-8 and TRBJ2-3 for the parts outside the CDR3, the full variable domain is EAGVTQSPTHLIKTRGQQATLRCSPISGHTSVYWYQQALGLGLQFLLWYDEGEERNRGNFPPRFSGRQFPNYSSELNVNALELEDSALYLCASSFAGNPTDTQYFGPGTRLTVL.

This clonotype was counted a few times. The V call is TRBV7-2, the J call TRBJ2-3; D gene unclear. Germline V lookup: CDR1 SGHTA, CDR2 FQGNSA. Trimming took off 2 bases at V and 4 bases at J, with 7 bases between the two ends. The CDR3 runs to 13 residues. This chain's CDR3 is CASSLTVSDTQYF. For the CDR3, the DNA is TGTGCCAGCAGCTTAACGGTCTCAGATACGCAGTATTTT.

The chain employs TRBV5-5 and TRBJ1-2, with TRBD1 as a possible D gene (5 bases). Trimming pared 2 bases from V and 4 bases from J, leaving 18 bases between. This CDR3 has 16 residues. Germline CDR1 SGHKS, CDR2 YYEKEE (reference sequence). CDR3 coding DNA: TGTGCCAGCAGCTTCTTCGGGGGAGCAGGGCCCTATGGCTACACCTTC. Translation gives CASSFFGGAGPYGYTF.

This clonotype showed up just a few times. The rearrangement uses TRBV7-3 and TRBJ2-3, with 9 bases matching TRBD2. Germline V gives CDR1 SGHTA, CDR2 FQGTGA. The V and J ends lost 4 bases and 5 bases, in that order; junction bases with no gene match: 4. The CDR3 has 14 amino acids. The CDR3 coding sequence is TGTGCCAGCAGCTCTAGCGGGATAGGAGATACGCAGTATTTT. This codes for CASSSSGIGDTQYF.

This clonotype turned up a few times. DNA for the CDR3: TGTGCCAGCTCACCAGCACCCGGGGAGCTGTTTTTT. It translates to CASSPAPGELFF. The chain has TRBV18 and TRBJ2-2, with D unresolved. CDR1 is KGHSH and CDR2 is LQKENI in the germline V gene. The CDR3 runs to 12 residues. Trimming shortened V by 2 bases and J by 6 bases, and 4 bases separated the two germline ends.

The J gene is TRBJ2-7, the V gene TRBV4-3; D gene unclear. Trimming shortened V by 0 bases and J by 3 bases, and 15 bases separated the two germline ends. This CDR3 is 16 amino acids long. CDR1 is LGHNA and CDR2 is YSLEER in the germline V gene. In nucleotides, the CDR3 is TGCGCCAGCAGCCAAGATAAGTCCAAACCGTTCTACGAGCAGTACTTC. Residues: CASSQDKSKPFYEQYF.

At least ten counts were recorded for this clonotype. J is TRBJ2-1 and V is TRBV6-4; TRBD2 aligns across 12 bases. The CDR3 contains 15 residues. Germline V gives CDR1 MRHNA, CDR2 SNTAGT. V lost 2 bases and J lost 7; bases outside the gene matches: 3. Written as DNA, the CDR3 is TGTGCCAGCAGTGACACTAGCGGGGGGAGGAATGAGCAGTTCTTC. It codes for CASSDTSGGRNEQFF.

The chain carries TRBV3-1 and TRBJ2-5; 7 positions match TRBD1. This CDR3 comprises 16 residues. The V segment lost 2 bases and the J segment 5 bases; nucleotides outside the gene matches: 11. The germline gives CDR1 LGHDT, CDR2 YNNKEL (reference sequence). In DNA form, the CDR3 reads TGTGCCAGCAGCCAACTTCTCCTCAGGGGGAAGGAGACCCAGTACTTC. Translated: CASSQLLLRGKETQYF.

The chain uses TRBV6-5 and TRBJ1-6; no definite D call. Trimming left V 3 bases short and J 0 bases short, with 12 bases between. Germline CDR1 and CDR2: MNHEY and SVGAGI. This CDR3 has 17 residues. In DNA, the CDR3 is TGTGCCAGCAGTTATAACGTCGGAAGCTCCTATAATTCACCCCTCCACTTT. Encoded protein: CASSYNVGSSYNSPLHF.

J is TRBJ2-3 and V is TRBV24-1; 11 nucleotides line up with TRBD2. V was pared by 3 bases and J by 5 bases, with 6 bases of the junction left unmatched. Germline V lookup: CDR1 KGHDR, CDR2 SFDVKD. The CDR3 is made up of 16 amino acids. The CDR3 sequence: CATSDPTLAGEDTQYF. The CDR3 DNA follows: TGTGCCACCAGTGATCCCACACTAGCGGGGGAAGATACGCAGTATTTT.

The chain has TRBV6-1 and TRBJ2-7; a possible D gene is TRBD2 (7 bases). This CDR3 is 16 amino acids long. Per germline, CDR1 MNHNS and CDR2 SASEGT. The ends were cut back, 4 bases at V and 5 bases at J, with 21 bases in the middle. The DNA for the CDR3 is TGTGCCAGCAGTGGAGGGGGAGGGCTCCTCCTGGACGAGCAGTACTTC. It encodes CASSGGGGLLLDEQYF.

The chain is built from TRBV24-1 and TRBJ2-1; D not certain. V shed 4 bases and J shed 7 bases, with 10 bases lying between them. Germline-derived CDR1 and CDR2 are KGHDR and SFDVKD. The CDR3 is made up of 13 amino acids. CDR3 bases: TGTGCCACCAGTGACCCCCGTAGGAATGAGCAGTTCTTC. Protein: CATSDPRRNEQFF.

This clonotype was seen a few times. This sequence joins TRBV20-1 and TRBJ2-7; 10 bases map to TRBD2. The CDR3 is 15 residues long. Germline trimming cut 3 bases from V and 1 base from J; bases unmatched to any gene: 6. Germline V lookup: CDR1 DFQATT, CDR2 SNEGSKA (reference sequence). The CDR3 spells CSASLGLAVSYEQYF. Written as DNA, the CDR3 is TGCAGTGCTAGTCTCGGACTAGCGGTTTCCTACGAGCAGTACTTC.

The chain has TRBV6-1 and TRBJ2-1, with TRBD1 matching 9 bases. Trimming at V came to 10 bases and at J to 8 bases, leaving 12 bases not matched to a gene. The CDR3 covers 14 residues. CDR1 MNHNS and CDR2 SASEGT come from the germline V gene. CDR3 coding DNA: TGTGCCACCCAACCGGGACAGGGAGGGCATGAGCAGTTCTTC. Translated, it gives CATQPGQGGHEQFF.

The chain has TRBV6-2 or TRBV6-3 and TRBJ2-5; D gene ambiguous. The germline gives CDR1 MNHEY, CDR2 SVGEGT. This CDR3 region has 13 residues. V gave up 10 bases and J gave up 1 base, with 13 bases separating them. The CDR3 sequence: CATLRNGQETQYF. CDR3 sequence (DNA): TGTGCCACCCTGCGTAATGGCCAAGAGACCCAGTACTTC.

This clonotype was found many times. V is TRBV28 and J is TRBJ2-6; 10 bases fit TRBD1. V was clipped by 4 bases and J by 4 bases; unmatched bases: 13. The CDR3 totals 19 residues. Germline V gene lookup returns CDR1 MDHEN and CDR2 SYDVKM. DNA for the CDR3: TGTGCCAGCAGTTCCTCGGACAGGGGGAGGGTGAGAGGGGCCAACGTCCTGACTTTC. Its translation: CASSSSDRGRVRGANVLTF.